This is a list of T cell receptor beta chains from one sample in a study of blood T cells in healthy people across ages. Using its own MiXCR run on the 5' RACE reads, TCRdb lists one record per CDR3 protein. The sample shows around 850,000 distinct CDR3 sequences, roughly 40% of them seen only once. What was sequenced was blood. These receptors were obtained from a man between 18 and 35 years old in good health. Both conserved end residues are part of each CDR3. A D gene is named only where the DNA matches it firmly. Size is omitted from some rows. Given values are once, few, many or a class for expanded clones.

TRBJ2-1	-	TRBV5-1	-	CASSLSGPTSYNEQFF	TGCGCCAGCAGCTTATCAGGGCCTACCTCCTACAATGAGCAGTTCTTC
TRBJ2-6	-	TRBV5-4	-	CASSLAASGANVLTF	TGTGCCAGCAGCCTAGCAGCCTCTGGGGCCAACGTCCTGACTTTC
TRBJ1-1	-	TRBV18	-	CASSPGDPPEAFF	TGTGCCAGCTCACCCGGTGATCCACCTGAAGCTTTCTTT
TRBJ1-5	-	TRBV12-3/TRBV12-4	few	CASSQGRGIKNQPQHF	TGTGCCAGCTCCCAGGGCAGGGGTATAAAGAATCAGCCCCAGCATTTT
TRBJ2-5	-	TRBV20-1	-	CSAIPRYQETQYF	TGCAGTGCTATTCCGAGGTACCAAGAGACCCAGTACTTC
TRBJ1-6	TRBD1	TRBV9	-	CASSGTGAKNSPPHF	TGTGCCAGCAGCGGGACAGGGGCGAAGAATTCACCCCCCCACTTT
TRBJ2-1	TRBD2	TRBV7-2	few	CASSLGRGGLSINEQFF	TGTGCCAGCAGCTTAGGGCGGGGGGGCCTCTCCATCAATGAGCAGTTCTTC
TRBJ2-2	TRBD1	TRBV12-3/TRBV12-4	-	CASIKEGQGRPGELFF	TGTGCCAGCATCAAAGAGGGACAGGGACGCCCGGGGGAGCTGTTTTTT
TRBJ2-1	-	TRBV7-9	-	CASSPTRVSTNEQFF	TGTGCCAGCAGCCCTACCCGGGTCTCAACAAATGAGCAGTTCTTC
TRBJ1-5	-	TRBV7-2	many	CASSLEGLSNQPQHF	TGTGCCAGCAGCTTAGAAGGGTTGAGCAATCAGCCCCAGCATTTT
TRBJ1-4	-	TRBV20-1	-	CSAREDKVDRVGEKLFF	TGCAGTGCTAGAGAAGACAAGGTCGATCGTGTAGGGGAAAAACTGTTTTTT
TRBJ1-1	-	TRBV7-9	-	CASSLAGRRTTEAFF	TGTGCCAGCAGCTTAGCAGGGCGGCGAACCACTGAAGCTTTCTTT
TRBJ1-2	TRBD1	TRBV12-3/TRBV12-4	many	CASRRDSPGGYTF	TGTGCCAGCAGGAGGGACAGCCCTGGGGGCTACACCTTC
TRBJ2-5	TRBD1	TRBV29-1	few	CSARQGANEQYF	TGCAGCGCACGACAGGGGGCGAATGAGCAGTACTTC
TRBJ1-4	-	TRBV12-3/TRBV12-4	-	CASSLLSWREKLFF	TGTGCCAGCAGTTTACTGTCCTGGCGGGAAAAACTGTTTTTT
TRBJ1-4	-	TRBV25-1	-	CASSVFGRANEKLFF	TGTGCCAGCAGCGTCTTTGGGAGGGCTAATGAAAAACTGTTTTTT
TRBJ2-1	-	TRBV4-3	many	CASSRLDRSSYNEQFF	TGCGCCAGCAGCCGATTGGACAGAAGCTCCTACAATGAGCAGTTCTTC
TRBJ1-2	-	TRBV29-1	many	CSVERGDYGYTF	TGCAGCGTCGAAAGGGGGGACTATGGCTACACCTTC
TRBJ2-1	-	TRBV4-3	few	CASSQDLTGVRYNEQFF	TGCGCCAGCAGCCAAGACCTAACGGGGGTGAGGTACAATGAGCAGTTCTTC
TRBJ2-3	TRBD2	TRBV29-1	many	CSVLPSGGPGDTQYF	TGCAGCGTTCTCCCTAGCGGGGGCCCCGGAGATACGCAGTATTTT
TRBJ2-1	-	TRBV6-2/TRBV6-3	-	CASSYVTDEQFF	TGTGCCAGCAGTTACGTCACGGATGAGCAGTTCTTC
TRBJ2-5	-	TRBV7-9	-	CASSLRPGGSQETQYF	TGTGCCAGCAGCCTACGCCCTGGGGGAAGCCAAGAGACCCAGTACTTC
TRBJ2-4	-	TRBV5-1	once	CASSLEQSSSYGQYF	TGCGCCAGCAGCTTGGAGCAGAGCAGCTCCTACGGGCAGTACTTC
TRBJ1-4	-	TRBV20-1	many	CSARVFSTNEKLFF	TGCAGTGCTAGGGTTTTTTCAACTAATGAAAAACTGTTTTTT
TRBJ2-5	-	TRBV20-1	-	CSARDLGGVETQYF	TGCAGTGCTAGAGATTTGGGGGGAGTAGAGACCCAGTACTTC
TRBJ2-1	-	TRBV6-1	-	CASSERPTSYEQFF	TGTGCCAGCAGTGAACGGCCGACCTCCTACGAGCAGTTCTTC
TRBJ1-5	-	TRBV10-3	few	CAISDGWGSLRPQHF	TGTGCCATCAGTGATGGGTGGGGGTCCCTGCGGCCCCAGCATTTT
TRBJ2-5	-	TRBV12-3/TRBV12-4	-	CACGRGGNSYNEQYF	TGTGCCTGTGGGAGGGGGGGAAACTCCTACAATGAGCAGTACTTC
TRBJ1-2	-	TRBV12-3/TRBV12-4	few	CASSYLGDYGYTF	TGTGCCAGCAGTTATCTGGGGGACTATGGCTACACCTTC
TRBJ1-1	-	TRBV5-6	-	CASSWWENTEAFF	TGTGCCAGCAGCTGGTGGGAGAACACTGAAGCTTTCTTT
TRBJ2-1	-	TRBV14	many	CASSRFDLGEQFF	TGTGCCAGCAGCCGATTCGACCTGGGGGAGCAGTTCTTC
TRBJ2-7	-	TRBV20-1	-	CSASRGGVSSYNEQYF	TGCAGTGCCTCAAGGGGCGGAGTAAGCTCCTACAATGAGCAGTACTTC
TRBJ2-2	-	TRBV29-1	-	CSAHGGTGNTGELFF	TGCAGCGCCCACGGGGGGACAGGGAACACCGGGGAGCTGTTTTTT
TRBJ2-2	-	TRBV5-4	-	CASSLSPGTTGELFF	TGTGCCAGCAGCTTGAGTCCGGGCACCACCGGGGAGCTGTTTTTT
TRBJ1-4	TRBD1	TRBV7-8	-	CASSKRTGPNEKLFF	TGTGCCAGCAGCAAAAGGACAGGACCAAATGAAAAACTGTTTTTT
TRBJ1-5	-	TRBV7-2	-	CASSLEGGGGNQPQHF	TGTGCCAGCAGCTTAGAGGGGGGAGGTGGCAATCAGCCCCAGCATTTT
TRBJ2-7	-	TRBV2	-	CASRGDASVNEQYF	TGTGCCAGCAGGGGGGATGCGTCAGTCAACGAGCAGTACTTC
TRBJ2-7	TRBD2	TRBV6-2/TRBV6-3	-	CAGGRAGSSYEQYF	TGTGCCGGCGGGAGAGCGGGGAGCTCCTACGAGCAGTACTTC
TRBJ1-1	-	TRBV7-3	few	CASSLGAPGNTEAFF	TGTGCCAGCAGCCTAGGGGCGCCAGGGAACACTGAAGCTTTCTTT
TRBJ1-1	-	TRBV4-1	-	CASSLFKLNTEAFF	TGCGCCAGCAGCCTCTTCAAGTTGAACACTGAAGCTTTCTTT
TRBJ2-2	-	TRBV4-3	few	CASSQERNTGELFF	TGCGCCAGCAGCCAAGAACGTAACACCGGGGAGCTGTTTTTT
TRBJ2-5	-	TRBV12-3/TRBV12-4	-	CASGDSGGTQYF	TGTGCCAGTGGGGACTCGGGTGGGACCCAGTACTTC
TRBJ2-7	TRBD1	TRBV19	many	CASSPGTGSYEQYF	TGTGCCAGCAGCCCCGGGACAGGGTCCTACGAGCAGTACTTC
TRBJ2-1	TRBD2	TRBV7-9	-	CASSSPQRGGHYEQFF	TGTGCCAGCAGCTCCCCCCAGCGGGGGGGCCACTATGAGCAGTTCTTC
TRBJ2-7	-	TRBV12-3/TRBV12-4	many	CASSRQDYEQYF	TGTGCCAGCAGTCGACAGGACTACGAGCAGTACTTC
TRBJ1-2	TRBD1	TRBV27	few	CASSRKPGQYGYTF	TGTGCCAGCAGTCGAAAACCGGGACAGTATGGCTACACCTTC
TRBJ2-1	-	TRBV7-3	-	CASSLNRLKYNEQFF	TGTGCCAGCAGCTTAAATCGACTAAAATACAATGAGCAGTTCTTC
TRBJ1-4	TRBD1	TRBV12-3/TRBV12-4	few	CASSWTGREKLFF	TGTGCCAGCAGTTGGACAGGGCGCGAAAAACTGTTTTTT
TRBJ1-2	-	TRBV12-3/TRBV12-4	-	CASSFSINGYTF	TGTGCCAGCAGTTTTTCCATCAATGGCTACACCTTC
TRBJ2-5	TRBD1	TRBV7-9	many	CASSFMDRVREETQYF	TGTGCCAGCAGCTTCATGGACAGGGTTCGAGAAGAGACCCAGTACTTC
TRBJ1-1	TRBD1	TRBV5-6	-	CASSSYRGANTEAFF	TGTGCCAGCAGCTCCTACAGGGGGGCGAACACTGAAGCTTTCTTT
TRBJ2-7	TRBD1	TRBV6-1	-	CASSESYRGREQYF	TGTGCCAGCAGTGAGTCTTACAGGGGGCGTGAGCAGTACTTC
TRBJ2-1	-	TRBV6-2/TRBV6-3	-	CASRRRPGAYNEQFF	TGTGCCAGCCGTAGGAGGCCTGGGGCTTACAATGAGCAGTTCTTC
TRBJ2-5	-	TRBV12-3/TRBV12-4	once	CARSLEGVGETQYF	TGTGCCCGCAGTTTAGAGGGTGTCGGGGAGACCCAGTACTTC
TRBJ1-5	-	TRBV4-1	-	CASSQVDNQPQHF	TGCGCCAGCAGCCAGGTAGACAATCAGCCCCAGCATTTT